This paragraph reports one T cell receptor beta chain. Its specificity is unknown. Clones were read by immunoSEQ multiplex PCR, and TCRdb kept only the in-frame ones, dropping some. This sample yields approximately 160,000 clones, of which approximately 90% are seen a single time; under 5.5% belongs to the top ten. The entry originates in a study of T cell responses to AZD1222 COVID-19 vaccine. The CDR3 runs 16 residues. Trimming cost V 4 bases and J 0 bases; bases outside gene matches: 10. Per the germline V gene, CDR1 is SGDLS and CDR2 is YYNGEE. Findings and limits, study-wide: Spike-specific TCR breadth rose after two AZD1222 doses, and depth rose as well.

The sample consisted of peripheral blood, taken on day 0 of AZD1222 vaccination. The receptor's source is an adult in good health. The chain has TRBV9 and TRBJ2-7; 7 positions match TRBD2. As DNA, the CDR3 is TGTGCCAGCAGCTCACATAGCGGGTTGAGCTCCTACGAGCAGTACTTC. Protein product: CASSSHSGLSSYEQYF. Supplemented by reference TRBV9 and TRBJ2-7, the full variable domain reads DSGVTQTPKHLITATGQRVTLRCSPRSGDLSVYWYQQSLDQGLQFLIQYYNGEERAKGNILERFSAQQFPDLHSELNLSSLELGDSALYFCASSSHSGLSSYEQYFGPGTRLTVT.